This T cell receptor (beta chain) comes out of a study of blood T cell repertoires in COVID-19. Study-level background: Acute-phase and convalescent COVID-19 samples originated in the United States, Italy and Spain. The analysed material was cDNA or gDNA that came from T cells, B-cell-depleted T cells, or PBMCs.

The table lists this clone with a few counts. Original data processing: For nucleated cells, counts were estimated from reference gene primer amplification. The protocol was immunoSEQ multiplex PCR, while the TCRdb copy is restricted to in-frame clones and leaves out a portion. Clone size and the V and J calls come from that table; the DNA yielded D and trimming. Of about 190,000 clones in the sample, about 88% are singletons; the top ten hold roughly 6%. This CDR3 comprises 13 residues. Trimming left V 7 bases short and J 8 bases short, with 17 bases between. The sample consisted of peripheral blood. The chain uses TRBV12-3 or TRBV12-4 and TRBJ1-1, with D maybe TRBD1 (5 bases). This receptor was obtained from a woman aged 40 to 50 who had recovered from COVID-19. This CDR3 is CASTWPGEGEAFF. CDR3 in DNA: TGTGCCAGCACCTGGCCTGGGGAGGGGGAAGCTTTCTTT.